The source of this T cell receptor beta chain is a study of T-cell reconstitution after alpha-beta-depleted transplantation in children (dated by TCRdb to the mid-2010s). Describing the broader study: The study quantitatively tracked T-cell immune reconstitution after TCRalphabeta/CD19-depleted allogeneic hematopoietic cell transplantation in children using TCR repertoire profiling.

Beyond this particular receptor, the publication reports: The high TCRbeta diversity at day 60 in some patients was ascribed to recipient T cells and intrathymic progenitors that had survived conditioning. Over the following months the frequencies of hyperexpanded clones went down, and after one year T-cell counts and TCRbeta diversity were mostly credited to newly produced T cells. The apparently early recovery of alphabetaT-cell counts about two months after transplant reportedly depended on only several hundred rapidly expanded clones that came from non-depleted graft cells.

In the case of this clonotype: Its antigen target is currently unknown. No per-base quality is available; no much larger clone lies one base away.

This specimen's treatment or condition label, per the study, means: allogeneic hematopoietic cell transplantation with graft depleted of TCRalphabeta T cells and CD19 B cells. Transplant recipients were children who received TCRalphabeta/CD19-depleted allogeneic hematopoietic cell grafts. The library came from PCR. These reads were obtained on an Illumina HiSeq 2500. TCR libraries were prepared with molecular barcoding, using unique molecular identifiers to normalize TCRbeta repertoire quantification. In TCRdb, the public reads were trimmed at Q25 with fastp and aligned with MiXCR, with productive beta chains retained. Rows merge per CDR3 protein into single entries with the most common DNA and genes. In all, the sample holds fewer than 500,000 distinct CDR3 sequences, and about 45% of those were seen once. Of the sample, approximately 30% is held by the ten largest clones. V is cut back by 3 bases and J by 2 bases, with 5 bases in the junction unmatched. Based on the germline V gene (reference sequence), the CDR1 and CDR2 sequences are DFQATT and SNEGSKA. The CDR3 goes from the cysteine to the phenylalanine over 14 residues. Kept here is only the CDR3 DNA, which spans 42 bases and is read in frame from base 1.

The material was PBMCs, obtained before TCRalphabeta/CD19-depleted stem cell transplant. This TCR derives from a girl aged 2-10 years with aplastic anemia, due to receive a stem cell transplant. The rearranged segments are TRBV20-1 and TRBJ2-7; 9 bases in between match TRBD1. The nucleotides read TGCAGTGCTAGGGACAGGGGAAGGGCCTACGAGCAGTACTTC. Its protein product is CSARDRGRAYEQYF.